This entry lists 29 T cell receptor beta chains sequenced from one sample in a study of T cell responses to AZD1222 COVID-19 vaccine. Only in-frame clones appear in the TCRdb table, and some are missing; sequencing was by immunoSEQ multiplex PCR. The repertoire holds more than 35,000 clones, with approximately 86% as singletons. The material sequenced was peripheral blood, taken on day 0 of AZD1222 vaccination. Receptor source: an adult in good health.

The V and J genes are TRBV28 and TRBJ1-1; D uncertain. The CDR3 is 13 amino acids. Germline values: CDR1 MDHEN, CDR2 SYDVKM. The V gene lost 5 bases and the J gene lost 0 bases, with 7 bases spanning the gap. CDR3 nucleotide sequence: TGTGCCAGCAGTCCGGTTATGAACACTGAAGCTTTCTTT. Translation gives CASSPVMNTEAFF.

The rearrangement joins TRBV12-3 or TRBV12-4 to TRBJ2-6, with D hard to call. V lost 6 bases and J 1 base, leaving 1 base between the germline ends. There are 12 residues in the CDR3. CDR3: CASRSGANVLTF. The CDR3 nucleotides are TGTGCCAGCAGGTCTGGGGCCAACGTCCTGACTTTC.

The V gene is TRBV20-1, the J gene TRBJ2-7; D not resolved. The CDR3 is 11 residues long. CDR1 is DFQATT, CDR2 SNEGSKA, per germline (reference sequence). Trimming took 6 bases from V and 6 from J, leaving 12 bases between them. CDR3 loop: CSARGVGEQYF. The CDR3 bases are TGCAGTGCGCGCGGTGTGGGCGAGCAGTACTTC.

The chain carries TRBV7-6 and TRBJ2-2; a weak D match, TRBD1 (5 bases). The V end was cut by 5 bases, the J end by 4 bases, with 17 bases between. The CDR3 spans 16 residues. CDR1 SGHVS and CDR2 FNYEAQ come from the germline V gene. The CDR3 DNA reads TGTGCCAGCAGCGGTTTCCCCCTAGGGGTCACCGGGGAGCTGTTTTTT. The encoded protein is CASSGFPLGVTGELFF.

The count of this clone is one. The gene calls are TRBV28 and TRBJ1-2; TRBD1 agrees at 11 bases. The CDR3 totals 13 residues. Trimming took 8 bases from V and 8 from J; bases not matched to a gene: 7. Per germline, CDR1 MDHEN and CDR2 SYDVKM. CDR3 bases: TGTGCCAGCTTGGACAGGGGGCTCGGGGGCTACACCTTC. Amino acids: CASLDRGLGGYTF.

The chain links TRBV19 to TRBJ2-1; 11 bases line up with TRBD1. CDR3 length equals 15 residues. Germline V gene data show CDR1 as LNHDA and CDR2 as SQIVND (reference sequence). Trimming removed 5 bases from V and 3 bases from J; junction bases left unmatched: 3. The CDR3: CASSLGTGGYNEQFF. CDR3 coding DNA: TGTGCCAGTAGTCTCGGGACAGGGGGCTACAATGAGCAGTTCTTC.

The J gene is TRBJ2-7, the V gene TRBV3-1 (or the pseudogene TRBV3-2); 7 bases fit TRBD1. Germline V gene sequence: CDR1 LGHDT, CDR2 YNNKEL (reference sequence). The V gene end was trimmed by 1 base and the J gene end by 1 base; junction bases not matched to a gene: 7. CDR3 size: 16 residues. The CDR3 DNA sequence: TGTGCCAGCAGCCAAGTGAGCAGGGGGACATCCTACGAGCAGTACTTC. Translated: CASSQVSRGTSYEQYF.

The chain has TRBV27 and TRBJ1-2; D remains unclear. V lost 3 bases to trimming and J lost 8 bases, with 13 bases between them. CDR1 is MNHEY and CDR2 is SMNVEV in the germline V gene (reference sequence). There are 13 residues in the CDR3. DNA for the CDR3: TGTGCCAGCAGTTTGGCACCAGCTCTCGGCTACACCTTC. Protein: CASSLAPALGYTF.

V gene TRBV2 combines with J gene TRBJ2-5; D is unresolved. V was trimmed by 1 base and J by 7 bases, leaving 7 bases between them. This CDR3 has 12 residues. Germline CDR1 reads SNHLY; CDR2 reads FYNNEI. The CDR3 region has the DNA TGTGCCAGCAGTGAAGGCCCGGGGACCCAGTACTTC. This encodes CASSEGPGTQYF.

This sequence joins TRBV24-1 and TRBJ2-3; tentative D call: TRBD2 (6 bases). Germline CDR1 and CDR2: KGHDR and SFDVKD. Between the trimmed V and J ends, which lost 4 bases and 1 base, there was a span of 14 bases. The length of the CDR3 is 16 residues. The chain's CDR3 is CATSDRRASGTDTQYF. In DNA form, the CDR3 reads TGTGCCACCAGTGACCGGAGGGCTTCGGGCACAGATACGCAGTATTTT.

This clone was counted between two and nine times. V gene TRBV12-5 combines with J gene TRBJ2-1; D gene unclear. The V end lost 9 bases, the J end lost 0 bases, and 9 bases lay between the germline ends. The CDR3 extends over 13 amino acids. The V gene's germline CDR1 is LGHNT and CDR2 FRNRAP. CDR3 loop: CASAFSSYNEQFF. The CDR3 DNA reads TGTGCTAGCGCCTTCAGCTCCTACAATGAGCAGTTCTTC.

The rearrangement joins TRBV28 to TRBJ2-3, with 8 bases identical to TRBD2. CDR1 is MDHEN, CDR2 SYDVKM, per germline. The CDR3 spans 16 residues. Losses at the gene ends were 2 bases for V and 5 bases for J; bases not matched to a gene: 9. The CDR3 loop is CASSLERGLGVDTQYF. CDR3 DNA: TGTGCCAGCAGTTTAGAGCGGGGGCTAGGGGTAGATACGCAGTATTTT.

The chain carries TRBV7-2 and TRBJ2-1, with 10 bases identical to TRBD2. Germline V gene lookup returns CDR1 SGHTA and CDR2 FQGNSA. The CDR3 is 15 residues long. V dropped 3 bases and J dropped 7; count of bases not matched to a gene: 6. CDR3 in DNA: TGTGCCAGCAGCTTCAGCGGGAGGGCCGGAAATGAGCAGTTCTTC. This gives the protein CASSFSGRAGNEQFF.

The CDR3 bases are TGTGCCAGCAGTGACTTTCCGGGAAAATCGAGGCACGAGCAGTACTTC. Its translation is CASSDFPGKSRHEQYF. This chain uses TRBV6-1 with TRBJ2-7; weak D call: TRBD2 (5 bases). The CDR3 contains 16 residues. Germline V gene data show CDR1 as MNHNS and CDR2 as SASEGT. V lost 3 bases and J 5 bases, leaving 20 bases between the germline ends.

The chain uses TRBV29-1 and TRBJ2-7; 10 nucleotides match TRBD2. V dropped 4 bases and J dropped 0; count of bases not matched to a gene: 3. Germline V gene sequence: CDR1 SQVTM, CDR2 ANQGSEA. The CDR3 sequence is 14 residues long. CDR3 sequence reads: CSVVLAGNSYEQYF. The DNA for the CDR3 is TGCAGCGTTGTACTAGCGGGGAACTCCTACGAGCAGTACTTC.

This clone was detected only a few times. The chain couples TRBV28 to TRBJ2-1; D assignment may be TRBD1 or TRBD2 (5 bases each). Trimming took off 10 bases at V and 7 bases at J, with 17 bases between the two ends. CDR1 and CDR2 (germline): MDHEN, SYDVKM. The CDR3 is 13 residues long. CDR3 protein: CATKPGTTNEQFF. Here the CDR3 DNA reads TGTGCCACCAAGCCAGGGACGACGAATGAGCAGTTCTTC.

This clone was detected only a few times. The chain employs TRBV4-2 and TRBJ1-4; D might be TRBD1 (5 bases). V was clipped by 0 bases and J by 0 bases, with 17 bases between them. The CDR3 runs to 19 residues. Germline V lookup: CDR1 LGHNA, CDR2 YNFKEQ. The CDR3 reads CASSQEDWLREATNEKLFF. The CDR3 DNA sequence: TGTGCCAGCAGCCAAGAGGATTGGCTCAGGGAAGCAACTAATGAAAAACTGTTTTTT.

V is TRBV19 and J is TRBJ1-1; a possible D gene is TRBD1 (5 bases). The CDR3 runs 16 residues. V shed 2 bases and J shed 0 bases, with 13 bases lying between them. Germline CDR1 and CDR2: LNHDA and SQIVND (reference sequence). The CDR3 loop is CASSIPTGTVNTEAFF. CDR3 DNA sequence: TGTGCCAGTAGTATACCGACCGGGACGGTGAACACTGAAGCTTTCTTT. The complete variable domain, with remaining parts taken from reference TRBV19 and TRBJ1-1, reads DGGITQSPKYLFRKEGQNVTLSCEQNLNHDAMYWYRQDPGQGLRLIYYSQIVNDFQKGDIAEGYSVSREKKESFPLTVTSAQKNPTAFYLCASSIPTGTVNTEAFFGQGTRLTVV.

DNA for the CDR3: TGTGCCAGCAGCCAACTGATGACCGTGAGGAGTGAAAAACTGTTTTTT. Translating it yields CASSQLMTVRSEKLFF. The chain has TRBV4-2 and TRBJ1-4, with D hard to call. Germline V CDR1 and CDR2: LGHNA, YNFKEQ. The CDR3 spans 16 residues. Trimming removed 2 bases at V and 7 bases at J, with 17 bases between.

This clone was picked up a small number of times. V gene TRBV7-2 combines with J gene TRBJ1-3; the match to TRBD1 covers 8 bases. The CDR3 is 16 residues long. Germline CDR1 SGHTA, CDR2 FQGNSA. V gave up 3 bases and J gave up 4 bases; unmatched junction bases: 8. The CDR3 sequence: CASSFRGRSPGNTIYF. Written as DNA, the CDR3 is TGTGCCAGCAGCTTCAGGGGGCGATCCCCCGGAAACACCATATATTTT.

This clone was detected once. The CDR3 here is CASSPGLAGAGDTQYF. CDR3 nucleotides: TGTGCCAGCAGCCCAGGACTAGCGGGGGCGGGAGATACGCAGTATTTT. The chain couples TRBV7-8 to TRBJ2-3, with TRBD2 matching over 13 bases. CDR1 is SGHVS, CDR2 FQNEAQ, per germline. The CDR3 length is 16 residues. Trimming removed 5 bases from V and 5 bases from J; junction bases left unmatched: 7.

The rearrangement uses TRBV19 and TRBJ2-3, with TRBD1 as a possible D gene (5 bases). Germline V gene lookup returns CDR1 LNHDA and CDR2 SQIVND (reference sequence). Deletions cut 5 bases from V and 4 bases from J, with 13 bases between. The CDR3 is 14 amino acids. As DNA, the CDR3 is TGTGCCAGTAGTCCTCCCGCAGGGCCAGATACGCAGTATTTT. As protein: CASSPPAGPDTQYF.

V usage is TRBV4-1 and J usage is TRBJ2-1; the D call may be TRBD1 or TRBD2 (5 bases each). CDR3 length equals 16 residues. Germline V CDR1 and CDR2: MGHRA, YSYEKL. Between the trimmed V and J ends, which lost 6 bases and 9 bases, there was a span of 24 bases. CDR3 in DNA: TGCGCCAGCAGTCAGGGATTTGTTGAGTGGGCGGGTGAGCAGTTCTTC. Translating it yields CASSQGFVEWAGEQFF.

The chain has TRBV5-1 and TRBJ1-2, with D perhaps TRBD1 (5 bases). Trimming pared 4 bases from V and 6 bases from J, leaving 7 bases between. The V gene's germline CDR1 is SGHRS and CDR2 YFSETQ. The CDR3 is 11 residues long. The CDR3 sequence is CASSPGHGYTF. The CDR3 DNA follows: TGCGCCAGCAGCCCAGGGCATGGCTACACCTTC. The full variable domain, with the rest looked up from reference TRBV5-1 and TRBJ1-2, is KAGVTQTPRYLIKTRGQQVTLSCSPISGHRSVSWYQQTPGQGLQFLFEYFSETQRNKGNFPGRFSGRQFSNSRSEMNVSTLELGDSALYLCASSPGHGYTFGSGTRLTVV.

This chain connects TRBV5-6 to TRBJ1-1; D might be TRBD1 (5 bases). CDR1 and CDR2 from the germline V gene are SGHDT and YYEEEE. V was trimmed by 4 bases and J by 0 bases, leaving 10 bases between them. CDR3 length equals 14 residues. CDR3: CASSRMGVNTEAFF. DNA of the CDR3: TGTGCCAGCAGCCGGATGGGGGTGAACACTGAAGCTTTCTTT.

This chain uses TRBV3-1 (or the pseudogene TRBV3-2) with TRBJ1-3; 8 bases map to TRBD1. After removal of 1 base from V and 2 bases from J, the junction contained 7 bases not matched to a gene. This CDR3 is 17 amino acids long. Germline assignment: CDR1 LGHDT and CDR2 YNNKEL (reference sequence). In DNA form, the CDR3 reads TGTGCCAGCAGCCAAGGGCACCCGGGACAGGCTGGAAACACCATATATTTT. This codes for CASSQGHPGQAGNTIYF.

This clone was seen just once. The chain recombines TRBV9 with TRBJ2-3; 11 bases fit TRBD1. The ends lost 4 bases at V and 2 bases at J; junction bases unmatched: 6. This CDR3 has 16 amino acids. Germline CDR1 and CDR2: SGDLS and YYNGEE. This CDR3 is CASSPWDRGNTDTQYF. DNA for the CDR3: TGTGCCAGCAGCCCCTGGGACAGGGGGAACACAGATACGCAGTATTTT.

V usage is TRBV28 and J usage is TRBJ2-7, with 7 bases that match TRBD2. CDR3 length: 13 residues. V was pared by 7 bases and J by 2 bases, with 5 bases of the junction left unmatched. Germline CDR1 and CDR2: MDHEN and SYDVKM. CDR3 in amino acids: CASTWGTTYEQYF. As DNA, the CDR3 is TGTGCCAGCACATGGGGGACTACCTACGAGCAGTACTTC.

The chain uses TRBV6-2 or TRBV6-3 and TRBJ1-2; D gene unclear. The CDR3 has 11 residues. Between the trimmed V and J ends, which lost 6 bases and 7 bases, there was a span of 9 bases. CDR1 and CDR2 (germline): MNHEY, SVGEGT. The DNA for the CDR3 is TGTGCCAGCAGCCTATCCTCTGGCTACACCTTC. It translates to CASSLSSGYTF.